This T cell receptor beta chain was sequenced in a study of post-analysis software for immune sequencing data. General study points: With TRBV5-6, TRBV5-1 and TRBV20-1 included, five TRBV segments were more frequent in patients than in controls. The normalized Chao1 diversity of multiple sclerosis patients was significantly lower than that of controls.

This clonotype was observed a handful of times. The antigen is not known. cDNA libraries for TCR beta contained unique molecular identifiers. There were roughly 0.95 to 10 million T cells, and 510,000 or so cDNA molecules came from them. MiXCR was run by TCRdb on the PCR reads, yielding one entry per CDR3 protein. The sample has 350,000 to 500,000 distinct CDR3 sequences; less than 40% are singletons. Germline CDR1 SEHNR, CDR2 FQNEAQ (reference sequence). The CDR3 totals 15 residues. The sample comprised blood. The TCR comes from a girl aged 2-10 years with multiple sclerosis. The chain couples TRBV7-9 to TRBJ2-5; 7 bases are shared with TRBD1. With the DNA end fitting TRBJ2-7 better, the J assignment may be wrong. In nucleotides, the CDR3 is TGTGCCAGCAGCTTAGTTCGGACAGGCGTTTACGAGCAGTACTTC. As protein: CASSLVRTGVYEQYF.